The 32 T cell receptor beta chains given below trace back to one sample, sequenced in a study of cytomegalovirus exposure and HLA in healthy donors. Repertoires were generated with immunoSEQ multiplex PCR, while TCRdb's copy carries only in-frame clones and drops some. The sample has some 130,000 clones; around 93% are singletons. Sequencing was carried out using PBMCs. The receptors were gathered from a man aged 18-30 years in good health and CMV-seropositive.

The rearrangement joins TRBV5-1 to TRBJ2-3; 7 bases map to TRBD1. There are 14 residues in the CDR3. Germline CDR1 SGHRS, CDR2 YFSETQ. V shed 4 bases and J 2 bases; nucleotides not matched to a gene: 4. Written as DNA, the CDR3 is TGCGCCAGCAGCCCGGGACAGATCACAGATACGCAGTATTTT. The encoded protein is CASSPGQITDTQYF.

This chain uses TRBV5-1 with TRBJ2-7; 9 nucleotides agree with TRBD2. This CDR3 spans 16 amino acids. Looked up from germline, CDR1 is SGHRS and CDR2 is YFSETQ. V trimming: 0 bases; J trimming: 2 bases; junction bases outside the gene matches: 6. The CDR3 DNA reads as TGCGCCAGCAGCTTGGTTGGTCTAGCGGGGACCTACGAGCAGTACTTC. The encoded protein is CASSLVGLAGTYEQYF. The variable domain in full, with the rest retrieved from reference TRBV5-1 and TRBJ2-7, is KAGVTQTPRYLIKTRGQQVTLSCSPISGHRSVSWYQQTPGQGLQFLFEYFSETQRNKGNFPGRFSGRQFSNSRSEMNVSTLELGDSALYLCASSLVGLAGTYEQYFGPGTRLTVT.

V usage is TRBV25-1 and J usage is TRBJ1-3, with 7 bases fitting TRBD1. V shed 7 bases, J shed 3 bases, and the junction held 6 bases outside the gene matches. This CDR3 has 14 residues. Germline-derived CDR1 and CDR2 are MGHDK and SYGVNS. Here the CDR3 reads CASTHRGSGNTIYF. CDR3 bases: TGTGCCAGCACCCACAGGGGAAGTGGAAACACCATATATTTT.

This chain links TRBV29-1 with TRBJ2-3; 8 bases fit TRBD2. In germline, CDR1 is SQVTM, CDR2 ANQGSEA. Trimming at V came to 0 bases and at J to 3 bases, leaving 5 bases not matched to a gene. The CDR3 has 15 amino acids. This chain's CDR3 is CSVEDSLAGTDTQYF. The CDR3 coding sequence is TGCAGCGTTGAAGATAGTCTAGCGGGTACAGATACGCAGTATTTT.

The chain is built from TRBV20-1 and TRBJ2-5, with 8 bases matching TRBD1. J gave up 7 bases and V 6 bases, and 4 bases lay outside the gene matches. The V gene's germline CDR1 is DFQATT and CDR2 SNEGSKA (reference sequence). The CDR3 runs 11 residues. The CDR3 DNA reads TGCAGTGCAAATGACAGGGGGACCCAGTACTTC. Amino acids: CSANDRGTQYF.

The chain uses TRBV5-6 and TRBJ2-5, with TRBD2 matching over 11 bases. Trimming cost V 4 bases and J 4 bases; bases outside gene matches: 12. This CDR3 spans 17 amino acids. The germline V gene has CDR1 SGHDT and CDR2 YYEEEE. CDR3 region: CASSQGLAVLQRETQYF. CDR3 DNA: TGTGCCAGCAGCCAGGGACTAGCGGTCCTACAGCGAGAGACCCAGTACTTC.

This clone appeared once. The chain is built from TRBV27 and TRBJ1-5; no reliable D call. Trimming shortened V by 1 base and J by 0 bases, and 10 bases separated the two germline ends. CDR3 length: 16 amino acids. Germline assignment: CDR1 MNHEY and CDR2 SMNVEV (reference sequence). The CDR3 protein is CASSLFSGYSNQPQHF. In DNA, the CDR3 is TGTGCCAGCAGTTTATTCTCCGGGTATAGCAATCAGCCCCAGCATTTT.

This chain uses TRBV2 with TRBJ2-7, with D possibly TRBD2 on 5 matching bases. The germline gives CDR1 SNHLY, CDR2 FYNNEI. The germline V and J ends were trimmed by 4 bases and 6 bases, with 13 bases remaining between them. This CDR3 comprises 13 residues. The DNA of the CDR3 is TGTGCCAGCAGTGGACTGACTGAGGGCGAGCAGTACTTC. Its protein is CASSGLTEGEQYF.

This chain joins TRBV18 and TRBJ1-6; TRBD1 matches 8 bases. The CDR3 runs to 17 residues. V gave up 5 bases and J gave up 1 base; unmatched junction bases: 7. Germline V lookup: CDR1 KGHSH, CDR2 LQKENI. CDR3 sequence reads: CASSSDREASYNSPLHF. The CDR3 DNA sequence: TGTGCCAGCTCATCGGACAGGGAAGCTTCCTATAATTCACCCCTCCACTTT.

CDR3 sequence: CASSRALRTSGRSVTGELFF. CDR3 DNA: TGTGCCAGCAGCCGCGCACTCCGGACTAGCGGGAGGTCTGTTACCGGGGAGCTGTTTTTT. This chain joins TRBV28 and TRBJ2-2, with TRBD2 identical over 14 bases. This CDR3 contains 20 residues. Germline lookup yields CDR1 MDHEN and CDR2 SYDVKM. V shed 6 bases and J 5 bases; nucleotides not matched to a gene: 17.

The chain has TRBV6-5 and TRBJ2-1; 9 bases line up with TRBD2. The V and J ends lost 5 bases and 5 bases, in that order; junction bases with no gene match: 7. The CDR3 spans 15 residues. Germline loops: CDR1 MNHEY, CDR2 SVGAGI. CDR3 in amino acids: CASSRGRAGHNEQFF. The CDR3 nucleotides are TGTGCCAGCAGTCGCGGGAGGGCCGGTCACAATGAGCAGTTCTTC.

The chain employs TRBV28 and TRBJ2-2, with D unclear. Germline V lookup: CDR1 MDHEN, CDR2 SYDVKM. Trimming took off 1 base at V and 4 bases at J, with 4 bases between the two ends. This CDR3 spans 13 amino acids. Here the CDR3 reads CASSLYSTGELFF. In DNA form, the CDR3 reads TGTGCCAGCAGTTTATACAGCACCGGGGAGCTGTTTTTT.

V usage is TRBV28 and J usage is TRBJ2-2; TRBD1 aligns across 10 bases. Germline CDR1 reads MDHEN; CDR2 reads SYDVKM. J lost 6 bases, V lost 5 bases, and 9 bases had no gene match. This CDR3 spans 16 amino acids. The CDR3 DNA reads TGTGCCAGCAGTGGCCCGGGACAGGGGACCCCCGGGGAGCTGTTTTTT. Translation: CASSGPGQGTPGELFF.

J is TRBJ2-7 and V is TRBV5-6, with TRBD1 matching 7 bases. The junction had 4 bases not matched to a gene; V was cut back by 4 bases and J by 3 bases. Germline loops: CDR1 SGHDT, CDR2 YYEEEE. The CDR3 has 13 residues. CDR3 DNA: TGTGCCAGCAGCGGGGACAGCTACTACGAGCAGTACTTC. Translation gives CASSGDSYYEQYF.

The chain recombines TRBV2 with TRBJ2-3, with 9 bases fitting TRBD2. The V and J ends lost 5 bases and 4 bases, in that order; junction bases with no gene match: 7. CDR1 is SNHLY, CDR2 FYNNEI, per germline. The CDR3 runs to 15 residues. CDR3 in amino acids: CASSPIAGVADTQYF. As DNA, the CDR3 is TGTGCCAGCAGTCCAATAGCGGGAGTGGCAGATACGCAGTATTTT.

This clone appeared a single time. The chain is built from TRBV11-1 and TRBJ2-7, with TRBD2 identical over 11 bases. This CDR3 is 14 amino acids long. J lost 2 bases, V lost 5 bases, and 2 bases had no gene match. Germline-derived CDR1 and CDR2 are SGHAT and FQDESV (reference sequence). As DNA, the CDR3 is TGTGCCAGCAGCCAACTAGCGGGGGCCTACGAGCAGTACTTC. Translation gives CASSQLAGAYEQYF.

This clone came up once. CDR3 nucleotide sequence: TGTGCCAGCAGAATAGGACAGTTCACAGATACGCAGTATTTT. Translating it yields CASRIGQFTDTQYF. This sequence joins TRBV6-1 and TRBJ2-3, with a weak D call TRBD1 (6 bases). CDR1 and CDR2 (germline): MNHNS, SASEGT. Trimming removed 6 bases at V and 2 bases at J, with 12 bases between. This CDR3 comprises 14 residues.

V and J are TRBV27 and TRBJ2-2, with 8 positions matching TRBD2. The CDR3 is made up of 17 amino acids. Trimming cost V 5 bases and J 6 bases; bases outside gene matches: 14. Looked up from germline, CDR1 is MNHEY and CDR2 is SMNVEV (reference sequence). The DNA for the CDR3 is TGTGCCAGCAGTCTCAATTACCCTCGACTAGCGTCCGGGGAGCTGTTTTTT. Residues: CASSLNYPRLASGELFF.

The chain links TRBV7-8 to TRBJ2-7; TRBD2 agrees at 13 bases. Germline CDR1 and CDR2: SGHVS and FQNEAQ. Trimming removed 5 bases from V and 4 bases from J; junction bases left unmatched: 5. The CDR3 consists of 15 residues. Here the CDR3 DNA reads TGTGCCAGCAGCAAGGGACTAGCGGGAAGGTACGAGCAGTACTTC. Protein product: CASSKGLAGRYEQYF.

The V call is TRBV11-2, the J call TRBJ2-2, with 8 bases that match TRBD2. V shed 6 bases and J 1 base; nucleotides not matched to a gene: 4. The CDR3 is made up of 15 amino acids. Germline assignment: CDR1 SGHAT and CDR2 FQNNGV. Here the CDR3 DNA reads TGTGCCAGCAGTGAGCGGGAGTGGAACACCGGGGAGCTGTTTTTT. Its protein is CASSEREWNTGELFF.

CDR3 in amino acids: CASSQTTGTLAADTQYF. The CDR3, as DNA: TGTGCCAGCAGCCAGACCACCGGGACTCTCGCCGCAGATACGCAGTATTTT. The genes are TRBV7-9 and TRBJ2-3; a possible D gene is TRBD2 (6 bases). The CDR3 has 17 residues. From germline, CDR1 is SEHNR and CDR2 FQNEAQ (reference sequence). V was trimmed by 5 bases and J by 4 bases, leaving 22 bases between them.

This clone has only one observation. The V call is TRBV4-1, the J call TRBJ2-7; possibly TRBD2 for D (6 bases). V was shortened by 3 bases and J by 6 bases, with 15 bases between the two germline ends. This CDR3 comprises 14 residues. CDR1 MGHRA and CDR2 YSYEKL come from the germline V gene. DNA for the CDR3: TGCGCCAGCAGCCACCCGACTAGTGGTATCGAGCAGTACTTC. This translates into CASSHPTSGIEQYF.

The chain combines TRBV2 with TRBJ1-5, with a possible D match to TRBD1 (5 bases). Germline values: CDR1 SNHLY, CDR2 FYNNEI. The ends were cut back, 10 bases at V and 6 bases at J, with 16 bases in the middle. The CDR3 totals 13 residues. The CDR3 loop reads CATSLGAGQPQHF. The CDR3 DNA follows: TGTGCCACCTCCCTAGGGGCAGGTCAGCCCCAGCATTTT.

The CDR3 region has the DNA TGTGCCAGCAGCTCGGGGTTGGCTGAAGCTTTCTTT. It codes for CASSSGLAEAFF. This sequence joins TRBV5-6 and TRBJ1-1; no reliable D call. Trimming removed 3 bases from V and 6 bases from J, with 9 bases in between. Germline V CDR1 and CDR2: SGHDT, YYEEEE. CDR3 length equals 12 residues.

The gene calls are TRBV5-1 and TRBJ2-1, with 8 bases fitting TRBD2. The J segment lost 9 bases and the V segment lost 4 bases, leaving 12 bases of the junction unmatched. The germline V gene has CDR1 SGHRS and CDR2 YFSETQ. CDR3 size: 15 residues. In nucleotides, the CDR3 is TGCGCCAGCAGCCTGGATTCGGGAGGGCGGGGTGAGCAGTTCTTC. Protein sequence: CASSLDSGGRGEQFF.

V gene TRBV7-9 combines with J gene TRBJ2-4; TRBD1 matches 7 bases. With V trimmed by 6 bases and J by 8 bases, 10 bases remained unmatched. The V gene's germline CDR1 is SEHNR and CDR2 FQNEAQ (reference sequence). This CDR3 comprises 14 residues. DNA for the CDR3: TGTGCCAGCAGAGAACAGGGGTCCCTGGACATTCAGTACTTC. Residues: CASREQGSLDIQYF.

This chain uses TRBV14 with TRBJ2-1; perhaps TRBD2 as D (5 bases). The CDR3 length is 16 residues. With 2 bases removed from V and 0 bases from J, the gap between germline ends came to 11 bases. Germline assignment: CDR1 SGHDN and CDR2 FVKESK. Here the CDR3 DNA reads TGTGCCAGCAGCCAAATCGCGGGTAGCTCCTACAATGAGCAGTTCTTC. It encodes CASSQIAGSSYNEQFF.

This chain uses TRBV6-5 with TRBJ2-5, with 7 bases matching TRBD2. CDR1 MNHEY and CDR2 SVGAGI come from the germline V gene. The CDR3 runs to 15 residues. V was clipped by 4 bases and J by 7 bases; unmatched bases: 12. The CDR3 nucleotides read TGTGCCAGCAGTTCCCCTACTAGCGCGCCGGGGACCCAGTACTTC. This encodes CASSSPTSAPGTQYF.

V usage is TRBV19 and J usage is TRBJ2-1, with 7 bases that match TRBD2. This CDR3 has 14 amino acids. Trimming cost V 4 bases and J 8 bases; bases outside gene matches: 8. Germline assignment: CDR1 LNHDA and CDR2 SQIVND (reference sequence). The CDR3 nucleotides are TGTGCCAGTAGTACCTCCCGACTAGCCGATGAGCAGTTCTTC. Translation: CASSTSRLADEQFF. Filled out from reference TRBV19 and TRBJ2-1, the complete variable domain reads DGGITQSPKYLFRKEGQNVTLSCEQNLNHDAMYWYRQDPGQGLRLIYYSQIVNDFQKGDIAEGYSVSREKKESFPLTVTSAQKNPTAFYLCASSTSRLADEQFFGPGTRLTVL.

This sequence joins TRBV14 and TRBJ2-7, with TRBD1 as a possible D gene (5 bases). The CDR3 covers 16 residues. Germline lookup yields CDR1 SGHDN and CDR2 FVKESK. The V and J ends lost 3 bases and 2 bases respectively, with 17 bases between them. The CDR3 protein is CASSHALRTSTYEQYF. CDR3 coding DNA: TGTGCCAGCAGCCATGCCTTGCGGACAAGTACCTACGAGCAGTACTTC.

The chain carries TRBV30 and TRBJ1-2, with D possibly TRBD1 on 5 matching bases. Germline assignment: CDR1 GTSNPN and CDR2 SVGIG (reference sequence). This CDR3 spans 14 amino acids. V gave up 4 bases and J gave up 3 bases, with 15 bases separating them. The CDR3, as DNA: TGTGCCTGGACCGTTGGGGGGTCTCACTATGGCTACACCTTC. Protein product: CAWTVGGSHYGYTF.

This chain connects TRBV6-1 to TRBJ1-3; D gene ambiguous. Trimming shortened V by 4 bases and J by 4 bases, and 8 bases separated the two germline ends. Germline-derived CDR1 and CDR2 are MNHNS and SASEGT. The CDR3 consists of 13 residues. The CDR3 spells CASSAQEGNTIYF. In nucleotides, the CDR3 is TGTGCCAGCAGTGCTCAAGAGGGAAACACCATATATTTT.